This T cell receptor (beta chain) was sequenced in a study of OX40 agonist ivuxolimab in advanced cancers. The study, taken as a whole, reports: Low levels of normalized T-cell clonal expansion also appeared in some nonresponders.

Remarks on this clone: Its antigen is not identified.

The CDR3 is 13 amino acids. Trimming pared 3 bases from V and 4 bases from J, leaving 9 bases between. Per the germline V gene, CDR1 is WSHSY and CDR2 is SAAADI. Patients with autoimmune history or systemic immunosuppression were excluded. Using immunoSEQ multiplex PCR, the repertoire was profiled, and TCRdb retains in-frame clones only, with some absent. The repertoire holds tens of thousands of clones, about 90% seen once, with under 3.5% in the top ten. The V and J genes are TRBV10-2 and TRBJ1-2; tentatively, D is TRBD1 (6 bases). The clonotype was recovered from an adult with an advanced solid tumor such as melanoma, head and neck, liver or kidney cancer. The source was CD4+ or CD8+ T cells sorted from blood, collected in a trial of the OX40 agonist ivuxolimab. The CDR3 loop is CASSDGQLYGYTF. CDR3 nucleotide sequence: TGCGCCAGCAGTGATGGACAGCTCTATGGCTACACCTTC.